Below are 23 T cell receptor beta chains sequenced from a single sample in a study of T cell repertoires in cytomegalovirus infection (dated by TCRdb to the late 2010s). The instrument given in TCRdb is Illumina HiSeq 1500. The public sequencing data were trimmed at Q25 with fastp and processed into clonotypes with MiXCR by TCRdb, which kept only in-frame beta chains. Each record represents a unique CDR3 protein, reported with the most common genes and DNA among its rows. Across this sample there are about 400,000 distinct CDR3 sequences, with 15% to 20% seen only once. About 10% of the sample is held by the ten biggest clonotypes. Sequencing was performed on PBMCs. These receptor sequences come from a human donor in good health (CMV status not recorded). Some clones in this sample may be carry-over from other donors' samples.

This clonotype was detected only a few times. The chain combines TRBV29-1 with TRBJ1-1; D is unclear. Looked up from germline, CDR1 is SQVTM and CDR2 is ANQGSEA. V dropped 4 bases and J dropped 1 base, with 7 bases sitting between them. This CDR3 contains 12 residues. Here the CDR3 reads CSVGRQNTEAFF. The DNA for the CDR3 is TGCAGCGTTGGCCGACAGAACACTGAAGCTTTCTTT.

The chain combines TRBV28 with TRBJ1-1; a weak D match, TRBD1 (5 bases). The CDR3 is 16 amino acids. V was clipped by 8 bases and J by 7 bases, with 26 bases between them. CDR1 is MDHEN, CDR2 SYDVKM, per germline. The CDR3 sequence is CASRPGRLVLVIEAFF. CDR3 DNA sequence: TGTGCCAGCCGTCCGGGGCGCTTAGTACTTGTAATTGAAGCTTTCTTT.

Many counts were recorded for this clonotype. The chain recombines TRBV12-3 or TRBV12-4 with TRBJ2-1; TRBD2 agrees at 14 bases. With 4 bases clipped from V and 5 bases from J, the junction kept 4 bases outside the gene matches. There are 16 residues in the CDR3. The CDR3 sequence is CASSSGTSGRDNEQFF. The DNA of the CDR3 is TGTGCCAGCAGTTCCGGGACTAGCGGGAGAGACAATGAGCAGTTCTTC.

In this sample, this clonotype turned up many times. The V and J genes are TRBV7-2 and TRBJ1-1, with D possibly TRBD1 on 6 matching bases. Germline lookup yields CDR1 SGHTA and CDR2 FQGNSA. This CDR3 is 12 amino acids long. V lost 8 bases, J lost 3 bases, and 10 bases lay in between. CDR3 protein: CASGRQDTEAFF. The CDR3 nucleotides are TGTGCCAGCGGAAGACAGGACACTGAAGCTTTCTTT.

The V gene is TRBV5-3, the J gene TRBJ2-1, with 10 bases lining up with TRBD2. TRBV5-3 is identified as an open reading frame with a role that is uncertain. This CDR3 comprises 19 residues. Trimming took 1 base from V and 5 from J; bases not matched to a gene: 15. The CDR3 nucleotides read TGTGCCAGAAGCTTGCCGGCTAGCGGGAGAAACATAGTTGACAATGAGCAGTTCTTC. This gives the protein CARSLPASGRNIVDNEQFF.

Only a few counts were recorded for this clonotype. The chain recombines TRBV29-1 with TRBJ2-3; TRBD2 matches at 7 bases. The CDR3 has 17 amino acids. The junction had 20 bases not matched to a gene; V was cut back by 5 bases and J by 6 bases. Germline values: CDR1 SQVTM, CDR2 ANQGSEA. The CDR3 region has the DNA TGCAGCGTTCCGGGCCGCGAGCGGGGCTCCTGGGGGGATACGCAGTATTTT. Protein: CSVPGRERGSWGDTQYF.

This clonotype occurred many times. V and J are TRBV5-6 and TRBJ1-1, with TRBD1 identical over 10 bases. The germline gives CDR1 SGHDT, CDR2 YYEEEE. The CDR3 sequence is 17 residues long. Trimming at V came to 0 bases and at J to 1 base, leaving 6 bases not matched to a gene. CDR3 amino acids: CASSLAVTGGANTEAFF. The CDR3, as DNA: TGTGCCAGCAGCTTGGCTGTGACAGGGGGCGCGAACACTGAAGCTTTCTTT. The variable domain in full, with the rest retrieved from reference TRBV5-6 and TRBJ1-1, is DAGVTQSPTHLIKTRGQQVTLRCSPKSGHDTVSWYQQALGQGPQFIFQYYEEEERQRGNFPDRFSGHQFPNYSSELNVNALLLGDSALYLCASSLAVTGGANTEAFFGQGTRLTVV.

The chain employs TRBV6-2 or TRBV6-3 and TRBJ2-3; D is uncertain. CDR1 is MNHEY, CDR2 SVGEGT, per germline. The V gene lost 6 bases and the J gene lost 4 bases, with 8 bases spanning the gap. The CDR3 sequence is 12 residues long. The CDR3 DNA reads as TGTGCCAGCAGCCGGTACCCAGATACGCAGTATTTT. Translating gives CASSRYPDTQYF.

This clonotype appeared many times. This rearrangement joins TRBV7-2 to TRBJ2-3; D is ambiguous. CDR3 length: 15 residues. With 4 bases removed from V and 0 bases from J, the gap between germline ends came to 11 bases. CDR1 SGHTA and CDR2 FQGNSA come from the germline V gene. The CDR3 loop is CASSSSTASTDTQYF. The DNA of the CDR3 is TGTGCCAGCAGCTCTTCGACCGCTAGCACAGATACGCAGTATTTT.

The V and J genes are TRBV29-1 and TRBJ2-1, with 15 bases fitting TRBD2. From germline, CDR1 is SQVTM and CDR2 ANQGSEA. The CDR3 runs to 15 residues. Trimming cost V 7 bases and J 8 bases; bases outside gene matches: 9. The CDR3 sequence: CSGGTSGRTTDEQFF. As DNA, the CDR3 is TGCAGCGGAGGGACTAGCGGGAGGACCACCGATGAGCAGTTCTTC.

Many counts were recorded for this clonotype. V gene TRBV7-2 combines with J gene TRBJ1-6, with a tentative D call TRBD1 (5 bases). Trimming pared 0 bases from V and 4 bases from J, leaving 13 bases between. The CDR3 sequence is 17 residues long. CDR1 and CDR2 (germline): SGHTA, FQGNSA. The CDR3 sequence: CASSLAGVGQYNSPLHF. Written as DNA, the CDR3 is TGTGCCAGCAGCTTAGCAGGGGTTGGCCAGTATAATTCACCCCTCCACTTT.

This clonotype occurred many times. The genes are TRBV7-2 and TRBJ2-3; D gene uncertain. The CDR3 is made up of 15 amino acids. With 7 bases removed from V and 0 bases from J, the gap between germline ends came to 14 bases. CDR1 and CDR2 (germline): SGHTA, FQGNSA. The CDR3 nucleotides read TGTGCCAGCAACCCAGACGCATCTAGCACAGATACGCAGTATTTT. Its protein product is CASNPDASSTDTQYF.

This clonotype was seen many times. The chain couples TRBV7-9 to TRBJ2-3; 12 bases map to TRBD2. CDR1 is SEHNR and CDR2 is FQNEAQ in the germline V gene (reference sequence). The CDR3 totals 17 residues. V lost 0 bases and J lost 4; bases outside the gene matches: 5. The CDR3 spells CASSLAETSGSADTQYF. CDR3 nucleotide sequence: TGTGCCAGCAGCTTAGCGGAGACTAGCGGGAGTGCAGATACGCAGTATTTT.

This rearrangement joins TRBV20-1 to TRBJ2-3; possible D gene TRBD1, 6 bases. The CDR3 is 13 residues long. Germline V lookup: CDR1 DFQATT, CDR2 SNEGSKA (reference sequence). V was cut by 6 bases and J by 5 bases, with 15 bases left in between. CDR3 in amino acids: CSAPPEGVDTQYF. The CDR3 DNA follows: TGCAGTGCCCCCCCCGAGGGGGTAGATACGCAGTATTTT.

This clonotype came up a few times. The chain joins TRBV5-1 to TRBJ2-7; tentatively, D is TRBD1 (6 bases). This CDR3 contains 15 residues. V lost 5 bases to trimming and J lost 0 bases, with 15 bases between them. Germline CDR1 reads SGHRS; CDR2 reads YFSETQ. This CDR3 reads CASRNGQSNSYEQYF. CDR3 in DNA: TGCGCCAGCAGAAATGGACAGTCTAACTCCTACGAGCAGTACTTC.

This clonotype was counted between two and nine times. The rearrangement joins TRBV2 to TRBJ2-5; the match to TRBD1 covers 10 bases. V lost 6 bases and J lost 4; bases outside the gene matches: 5. Per germline, CDR1 SNHLY and CDR2 FYNNEI. The CDR3 has 14 amino acids. The CDR3 protein is CASRIGTGVETQYF. Here the CDR3 DNA reads TGTGCCAGCAGGATTGGGACAGGGGTAGAGACCCAGTACTTC.

Many counts were recorded for this clonotype. This chain links TRBV5-1 with TRBJ2-3, with TRBD1 matching 10 bases. Trimming at V came to 3 bases and at J to 4 bases, leaving 5 bases not matched to a gene. The CDR3 runs 15 residues. CDR1 and CDR2 (germline): SGHRS, YFSETQ. CDR3 region: CASSSTGGWADTQYF. In DNA, the CDR3 is TGCGCCAGCAGCTCGACAGGGGGCTGGGCAGATACGCAGTATTTT. Drawing the rest from reference TRBV5-1 and TRBJ2-3, the complete variable domain is KAGVTQTPRYLIKTRGQQVTLSCSPISGHRSVSWYQQTPGQGLQFLFEYFSETQRNKGNFPGRFSGRQFSNSRSEMNVSTLELGDSALYLCASSSTGGWADTQYFGPGTRLTVL.

The rearrangement links TRBV10-3 to TRBJ2-7, with TRBD1 matching over 8 bases. The CDR3 totals 13 residues. Germline trimming cut 10 bases from V and 2 bases from J; bases unmatched to any gene: 7. The germline V gene has CDR1 ENHRY and CDR2 SYGVKD. CDR3 amino acids: CANGQGQTYEQYF. CDR3 nucleotides: TGTGCCAACGGACAGGGACAGACCTACGAGCAGTACTTC.

The chain couples TRBV12-3 or TRBV12-4 to TRBJ2-1; TRBD2 matches at 10 bases. V gave up 7 bases and J gave up 6 bases; unmatched junction bases: 12. The CDR3 runs to 16 residues. CDR3: CASTPWGAGGANEQFF. Here the CDR3 DNA reads TGTGCCAGCACCCCATGGGGAGCGGGGGGGGCCAATGAGCAGTTCTTC.

This clonotype was seen at least ten times. The V call is TRBV7-8, the J call TRBJ1-5, with unresolved D. CDR1 SGHVS and CDR2 FQNEAQ come from the germline V gene. V was pared by 5 bases and J by 6 bases, with 20 bases between. The CDR3 runs 16 residues. CDR3: CASSRQYSTLGQPQHF. The CDR3 DNA reads as TGTGCCAGCAGCCGGCAATACTCAACCCTAGGTCAGCCCCAGCATTTT.

The chain is built from TRBV6-5 and TRBJ2-7; 12 bases are shared with TRBD2. The CDR3 has 14 amino acids. V lost 7 bases to trimming and J lost 3 bases; unmatched junction nucleotides: 4. Germline-derived CDR1 and CDR2 are MNHEY and SVGAGI. CDR3 in amino acids: CASTPTSGSYEQYF. The CDR3 region has the DNA TGTGCCAGCACCCCGACTAGCGGGAGCTACGAGCAGTACTTC.

The genes are TRBV20-1 and TRBJ2-3; perhaps TRBD2 as D (5 bases). This CDR3 is built from 14 residues. Germline V gene lookup returns CDR1 DFQATT and CDR2 SNEGSKA (reference sequence). Trimming left V 6 bases short and J 6 bases short, with 19 bases between. The CDR3 loop reads CSAPARGSGDTQYF. The CDR3 DNA is TGCAGTGCCCCCGCCCGGGGATCCGGGGATACGCAGTATTTT.

This clonotype was recorded many times. The genes are TRBV19 and TRBJ1-2, with D unresolved. Trimming shortened V by 8 bases and J by 6 bases, and 7 bases separated the two germline ends. The germline V gene encodes CDR1 LNHDA and CDR2 SQIVND (reference sequence). The CDR3 runs 10 residues. The CDR3 sequence: CASGQDGYTF. The CDR3 DNA reads TGTGCCAGTGGGCAGGATGGCTACACCTTC.